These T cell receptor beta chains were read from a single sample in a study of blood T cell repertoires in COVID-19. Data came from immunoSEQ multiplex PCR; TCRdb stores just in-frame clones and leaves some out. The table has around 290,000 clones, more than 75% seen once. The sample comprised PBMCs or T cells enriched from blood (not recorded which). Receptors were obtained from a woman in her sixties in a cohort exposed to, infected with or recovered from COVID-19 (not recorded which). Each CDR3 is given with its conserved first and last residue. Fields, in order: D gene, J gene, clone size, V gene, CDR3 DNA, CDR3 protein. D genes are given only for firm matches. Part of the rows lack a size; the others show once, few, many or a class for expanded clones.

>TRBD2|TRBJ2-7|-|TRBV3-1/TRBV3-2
TGTGCCAGCAGCCCCTCGGGACTAGCGGGGGTGTACGAGCAGTACTTC
CASSPSGLAGVYEQYF
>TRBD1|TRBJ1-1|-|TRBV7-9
TGTGCCAGCAGCTTATTAAGTCTTGGACAGGGACAAGCTTTCTTT
CASSLLSLGQGQAFF
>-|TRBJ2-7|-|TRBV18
TGTGCCAGCTCACCACCCGGGGTCGGGTACGAGCAGTACTTC
CASSPPGVGYEQYF
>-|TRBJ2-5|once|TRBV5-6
TGTGCCAGCAGCTTGCGAGTAGGGGTCCTCCAAGAGACCCAGTACTTC
CASSLRVGVLQETQYF
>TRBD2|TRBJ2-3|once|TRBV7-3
TGTGCCAGCAGCCGGTATCAGCGGGGAAGCACAGATACGCAGTATTTT
CASSRYQRGSTDTQYF
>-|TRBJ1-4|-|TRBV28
TGTGCCAGCACCCCGGCGGGATCACAGTCAAATGAAAAACTGTTTTTT
CASTPAGSQSNEKLFF
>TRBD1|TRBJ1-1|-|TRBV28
TGTGCCAGCAGTCTCCCCTACCGGACAGGGCGTGGTACTGAAGCTTTCTTT
CASSLPYRTGRGTEAFF
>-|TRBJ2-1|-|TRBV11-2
TGTGCCAGCAGCTCGTCGGGAGCCCCATACAATGAGCAGTTCTTC
CASSSSGAPYNEQFF
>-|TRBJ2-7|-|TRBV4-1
TGCGCCAGCAGCCAAGAGGATCGAAGGGGCTACGAGCAGTACTTC
CASSQEDRRGYEQYF
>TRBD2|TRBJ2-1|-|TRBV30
TGTGCCTGGAGTGTTCAAGCGGGAGGTAATAGTGAGCAGTTCTTC
CAWSVQAGGNSEQFF
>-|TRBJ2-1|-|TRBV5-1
TGCGCCAGCAGCTTGGCCGCCTCGAGTGGAGGCCTTTCCAGCTCCTACAATGAGCAGTTCTTC
CASSLAASSGGLSSSYNEQFF